This TCR beta chain derives from a study of glioma-infiltrating T cells. General study findings and limits: Tissue and blood shared very few CDR3 sequences.

Amplification of TCR alpha and beta CDR3 regions from RNA used iRepertoire nested multiplex PCR. TCRdb passed the multiplex PCR reads through MiXCR, listing each CDR3 protein once. Of approximately 140,000 distinct CDR3 sequences in the sample, around a quarter were seen once. The table lists this clonotype with many counts. Its cognate antigen is unknown. There are 13 residues in the CDR3. Germline values: CDR1 MNHNS, CDR2 SASEGT. V lost 8 bases, J lost 5 bases, and 5 bases stayed unmatched. The TCR sequence derives from a human donor with low-grade glioma or glioblastoma, undergoing nonglioma brain surgery, or in good health (not recorded which). The sequencing sample was made of glioma tissue, nonneoplastic brain tissue, or PBMCs (not recorded which). The chain links TRBV6-1 to TRBJ1-5, with 8 nucleotides matching TRBD1. The CDR3 is CASEGQGHQPQHF. CDR3 in DNA: TGTGCCAGCGAAGGACAGGGCCATCAGCCCCAGCATTTT.